This T cell receptor beta chain appears in the sequencing data of a study of technical replicates of blood from several donors. Produced via immunoSEQ multiplex PCR; TCRdb's table is partial and in-frame only. Altogether fewer than 75,000 clones are present, approximately 93% being singletons, with the ten largest covering roughly 0.25%. There are 17 residues in the CDR3. Germline trimming cut 4 bases from V and 5 bases from J; bases unmatched to any gene: 13. Germline V gene sequence: CDR1 SGDLS, CDR2 YYNGEE. The chain carries TRBV9 and TRBJ2-5, with TRBD2 identical over 11 bases. The source material was T cells isolated from PBMCs. The TCR was taken from a human donor in good health. The CDR3 coding sequence is TGTGCCAGCAGCCCTGTAGCGGGGGGGCTGCTGCGGGAGACCCAGTACTTC. Protein product: CASSPVAGGLLRETQYF.